The 26 T cell receptor beta chains reported below all come from one sample, sequenced in a study of CD8 T cells in Susac syndrome. RNA, at about 0.5 to 1 ug, was reverse transcribed with random hexamers. TCRdb reanalysed the immunoSEQ multiplex PCR reads using MiXCR and keeps one entry per CDR3 protein. The data show 250,000 or so distinct CDR3 sequences, with 93% seen just once and about 0.071% held by the top ten. Sequencing was carried out using CD4+ T cells from PBMCs. These receptors all come from a human donor with multiple sclerosis.

The J gene is TRBJ2-2, the V gene TRBV7-2; D remains unclear. V lost 1 base to trimming and J lost 8 bases, with 14 bases between them. This CDR3 is 15 amino acids long. The V gene's germline CDR1 is SGHTA and CDR2 FQGNSA. The CDR3 region has the DNA TGTGCCAGCAGCTTAGAGGCCGCCCCAGCGGGGGAGCTGTTTTTT. Its protein product is CASSLEAAPAGELFF.

CDR3 in amino acids: CASRPANTEAFF. As DNA, the CDR3 is TGTGCCAGCAGGCCGGCGAACACTGAAGCTTTCTTT. J is TRBJ1-1 and V is TRBV28; D gene uncertain. The CDR3 is 12 amino acids. Trimming stripped 6 bases from V and 1 base from J, with 6 bases between. CDR1 is MDHEN, CDR2 SYDVKM, per germline.

The chain carries TRBV6-1 and TRBJ1-2; TRBD1 might be the D (6 bases). Germline V CDR1 and CDR2: MNHNS, SASEGT. This CDR3 has 16 residues. With 8 bases removed from V and 4 bases from J, the gap between germline ends came to 23 bases. The CDR3 here is CASRGGIAGALYGYTF. The CDR3, as DNA: TGTGCCAGCCGTGGCGGGATCGCGGGGGCTCTCTATGGCTACACCTTC.

V and J are TRBV15 and TRBJ1-5, with D unclear. CDR1 is LNHNV, CDR2 YYDKDF, per germline (reference sequence). CDR3 length: 15 residues. Trimming stripped 3 bases from V and 4 bases from J, with 13 bases between. DNA for the CDR3: TGTGCCACCAGCAGCCGGGCCGGGCAGAATCAGCCCCAGCATTTT. Its protein is CATSSRAGQNQPQHF.

V gene TRBV5-1 combines with J gene TRBJ2-3; D not certain. Germline V gene data show CDR1 as SGHRS and CDR2 as YFSETQ. The CDR3 covers 12 residues. Trimming cost V 5 bases and J 0 bases, with 4 bases left between them. CDR3 protein: CASRPSTDTQYF. As DNA, the CDR3 is TGCGCCAGCAGACCCAGCACAGATACGCAGTATTTT.

V is TRBV7-2 and J is TRBJ2-3; maybe TRBD2 (6 bases). Germline V gene lookup returns CDR1 SGHTA and CDR2 FQGNSA. Deletions cut 6 bases from V and 0 bases from J, with 16 bases between. CDR3 length: 16 residues. CDR3 DNA: TGTGCCAGCAGGATAACCGGGACTCTGAGCACAGATACGCAGTATTTT. The encoded protein is CASRITGTLSTDTQYF.

The chain has TRBV7-3 and TRBJ1-5; no reliable D call. This CDR3 region has 14 residues. Germline lookup yields CDR1 SGHTA and CDR2 FQGTGA. Trimming stripped 4 bases from V and 0 bases from J, with 7 bases between. This chain's CDR3 is CASSSTSSNQPQHF. The CDR3 DNA is TGTGCCAGCAGCTCAACAAGTAGCAATCAGCCCCAGCATTTT.

The chain employs TRBV4-1 and TRBJ2-7, with unresolved D. The germline V gene has CDR1 MGHRA and CDR2 YSYEKL. V shed 1 base and J shed 7 bases, with 14 bases lying between them. The CDR3 extends over 14 amino acids. In DNA form, the CDR3 reads TGCGCCAGCAGCCAAGCCGGGCGAGTAGATGAGCAGTACTTC. Encoded protein: CASSQAGRVDEQYF.

The chain employs TRBV29-1 and TRBJ2-5; D is tentatively TRBD1 or TRBD2 (5 bases each). Germline V gene data show CDR1 as SQVTM and CDR2 as ANQGSEA. Trimming pared 4 bases from V and 1 base from J, leaving 10 bases between. The CDR3 is made up of 13 amino acids. Here the CDR3 reads CSVALGVQETQYF. The DNA of the CDR3 is TGCAGCGTTGCCTTGGGGGTCCAAGAGACCCAGTACTTC.

The chain links TRBV20-1 to TRBJ2-5; 8 nucleotides agree with TRBD1. The V segment lost 6 bases and the J segment 3 bases; nucleotides outside the gene matches: 6. The CDR3 spans 13 residues. Germline V gives CDR1 DFQATT, CDR2 SNEGSKA (reference sequence). The CDR3 here is CSAQPTGEETQYF. CDR3 sequence (DNA): TGCAGTGCCCAACCGACAGGGGAAGAGACCCAGTACTTC.

CDR3 DNA: TGTGCCAGCAGCCAAGTGCCAGGGTCGCATGAAAAACTGTTTTTT. This gives the protein CASSQVPGSHEKLFF. This chain uses TRBV3-1 with TRBJ1-4, with D possibly TRBD1 on 5 matching bases. Germline lookup yields CDR1 LGHDT and CDR2 YNNKEL (reference sequence). V was shortened by 1 base and J by 6 bases, with 12 bases between the two germline ends. The length of the CDR3 is 15 residues.

The rearrangement links TRBV14 to TRBJ2-7; D might be TRBD2 (6 bases). In germline, CDR1 is SGHDN, CDR2 FVKESK. The CDR3 loop spans 13 amino acids. The V end was cut by 1 base, the J end by 7 bases, with 11 bases between. CDR3 bases: TGTGCCAGCAGCCAAGTGGCAGGGAGGGAGCAGTACTTC. The encoded protein is CASSQVAGREQYF.

This clonotype was seen more than once but under ten times. The V and J genes are TRBV6-1 and TRBJ1-1; TRBD1 is a possible D gene (5 bases). The germline CDR1 and CDR2 sequences are MNHNS and SASEGT. CDR3 size: 12 residues. Deletions cut 10 bases from V and 2 bases from J, with 11 bases between. Here the CDR3 reads CATKGPNTEAFF. For the CDR3, the DNA is TGTGCCACCAAGGGACCCAACACTGAAGCTTTCTTT.

This chain joins TRBV6-4 and TRBJ2-7; D is undetermined. CDR1 MRHNA and CDR2 SNTAGT come from the germline V gene. Trimming left V 7 bases short and J 3 bases short, with 16 bases between. This CDR3 has 14 residues. The chain's CDR3 is CASTRDWAGYEQYV. CDR3 bases: TGTGCCAGCACCCGTGATTGGGCAGGCTACGAGCAGTACGTC.

The CDR3: CASSKDRVKSEAFF. Here the CDR3 DNA reads TGCGCCAGCAGCAAGGACAGGGTAAAGTCTGAAGCTTTCTTT. The genes are TRBV10-1 and TRBJ1-1; 8 positions match TRBD1. Germline CDR1 WNHNN, CDR2 SYGVQD (reference sequence). The V segment lost 6 bases and the J segment 6 bases; nucleotides outside the gene matches: 9. The CDR3 extends over 14 amino acids.

The chain carries TRBV20-1 and TRBJ2-5, with TRBD2 matching over 10 bases. Germline V gene data show CDR1 as DFQATT and CDR2 as SNEGSKA (reference sequence). Unmatched junction bases numbered 9, after V lost 3 bases and J lost 5 bases. The CDR3 extends over 15 amino acids. CDR3 nucleotides: TGCAGTGCTAGCCTCGGTAGCGGGAGGAGTGAGACCCAGTACTTC. Protein product: CSASLGSGRSETQYF.

The chain recombines TRBV30 with TRBJ1-5, with D maybe TRBD1 (6 bases). Trimming removed 3 bases from V and 5 bases from J, with 17 bases in between. The length of the CDR3 is 15 residues. Germline V CDR1 and CDR2: GTSNPN, SVGIG (reference sequence). As DNA, the CDR3 is TGTGCCTGGAGCCGGGGACAACCGTTTGATCAGCCCCAGCATTTT. Encoded protein: CAWSRGQPFDQPQHF.

The chain is built from TRBV19 and TRBJ2-3; 7 nucleotides match TRBD1. Germline trimming cut 6 bases from V and 0 bases from J; bases unmatched to any gene: 0. This CDR3 has 13 amino acids. Per germline, CDR1 LNHDA and CDR2 SQIVND (reference sequence). CDR3 in amino acids: CASRDRSTDTQYF. As DNA, the CDR3 is TGTGCCAGTAGGGACAGGAGCACAGATACGCAGTATTTT.

This chain links TRBV18 with TRBJ2-3, with a possible D match to TRBD1 (5 bases). This CDR3 spans 17 amino acids. The V end was cut by 2 bases, the J end by 4 bases, with 19 bases between. Germline V lookup: CDR1 KGHSH, CDR2 LQKENI. The CDR3 DNA follows: TGTGCCAGCTCACCAATTCTCAGGGCGGATGGTGCAGATACGCAGTATTTT. As protein: CASSPILRADGADTQYF.

The chain uses TRBV7-2 and TRBJ2-7, with TRBD2 matching over 8 bases. Germline CDR1 is SGHTA and CDR2 is FQGNSA. The CDR3 runs 15 residues. Trimming cost V 5 bases and J 0 bases; bases outside gene matches: 6. CDR3 in DNA: TGTGCCAGCAGCCTCGGACTAGCCCTCTCCTACGAGCAGTACTTC. Protein product: CASSLGLALSYEQYF. Supplemented by reference TRBV7-2 and TRBJ2-7, the full variable domain reads GAGVSQSPSNKVTEKGKDVELRCDPISGHTALYWYRQSLGQGLEFLIYFQGNSAPDKSGLPSDRFSAERTGGSVSTLTIQRTQQEDSAVYLCASSLGLALSYEQYFGPGTRLTVT.

This chain uses TRBV13 with TRBJ2-5; tentative D call: TRBD2 (5 bases). The CDR3 contains 14 residues. The germline gives CDR1 PRHDT, CDR2 FYEKMQ (reference sequence). Trimming pared 8 bases from V and 1 base from J, leaving 14 bases between. The CDR3 coding sequence is TGTGCCAGCGGGTTTCGGACTGTCCAAGAGACCCAGTACTTC. This encodes CASGFRTVQETQYF.

The chain couples TRBV2 to TRBJ2-2, with D possibly being TRBD1 (5 bases). The germline V and J ends were trimmed by 2 bases and 5 bases, with 12 bases remaining between them. There are 15 residues in the CDR3. Looked up from germline, CDR1 is SNHLY and CDR2 is FYNNEI. CDR3 amino acids: CASSEPSGMTGELFF. CDR3 nucleotide sequence: TGTGCCAGCAGTGAACCGTCAGGGATGACCGGGGAGCTGTTTTTT.

This clonotype has a single count. The chain combines TRBV6-5 with TRBJ1-6, with 8 bases matching TRBD1. There are 15 residues in the CDR3. With V trimmed by 6 bases and J by 8 bases, 9 bases remained unmatched. The germline gives CDR1 MNHEY, CDR2 SVGAGI. Here the CDR3 reads CASRAPGTGYSPLHF. Here the CDR3 DNA reads TGTGCCAGCAGAGCCCCCGGGACAGGCTATTCACCCCTCCACTTT.

V and J are TRBV2 and TRBJ2-7, with D tentatively TRBD1 (5 bases). This CDR3 has 12 amino acids. CDR1 and CDR2 from the germline V gene are SNHLY and FYNNEI. V shed 3 bases and J shed 3 bases, with 6 bases lying between them. CDR3 sequence reads: CASSDDSYEQYV. The CDR3 region has the DNA TGTGCCAGCAGTGATGACAGCTACGAGCAGTACGTC.

This rearrangement joins TRBV12-3 or TRBV12-4 to TRBJ1-1, with D possibly TRBD1 on 5 matching bases. With 6 bases removed from V and 4 bases from J, the gap between germline ends came to 12 bases. The CDR3 is 13 residues long. The CDR3: CASSLLGGTEAFF. CDR3 in DNA: TGTGCCAGCAGCCTCTTGGGGGGCACTGAAGCTTTCTTT.

The V gene is TRBV20-1, the J gene TRBJ2-1; D remains unclear. Trimming left V 6 bases short and J 5 bases short, with 23 bases between. This CDR3 region has 16 residues. Germline V lookup: CDR1 DFQATT, CDR2 SNEGSKA (reference sequence). CDR3: CSAPAPRVAANNEQFF. As DNA, the CDR3 is TGCAGTGCCCCGGCCCCCCGGGTGGCGGCTAACAATGAGCAGTTCTTC.